These T cell receptor beta chains were read from a single sample in a study of T cell responses to AZD1222 COVID-19 vaccine. Sequencing was performed with immunoSEQ multiplex PCR; in TCRdb, only in-frame clones are kept and a portion is missing. The repertoire consists of roughly 30,000 clones, with roughly 78% occurring once and the leading ten covering approximately 6.3%. This material consisted of peripheral blood, taken on day 0 of AZD1222 vaccination. The source is an adult in good health. The CDR3 runs from the conserved cysteine through the conserved F or W. Each record gives: D gene, J gene, V gene, clone size, CDR3 DNA, CDR3 protein. A D gene is named only where the DNA matches it firmly. Some rows have no size entry. The others give once, few or many, or a class for an expanded clone.

- TRBJ1-2 TRBV4-2 - TGTGCCAGCAGCCCCAGACCGGGACTAGAGTATGGCTACACCTTC CASSPRPGLEYGYTF
TRBD1 TRBJ2-2 TRBV7-2 - TGTGCCAGCAGCTCCGGACAGGGAGGTCTGTCCGGGGAGCTGTTTTTT CASSSGQGGLSGELFF
TRBD1 TRBJ1-5 TRBV13 - TGTGCCAGCAGCTTCCGACAGGGCCGGGGAGGCAATCAGCCCCAGCATTTT CASSFRQGRGGNQPQHF
- TRBJ1-2 TRBV5-5 few TGTGCCAGCAGCTTGGAGAGCCGGGCGAACTATGGCTACACCTTC CASSLESRANYGYTF
- TRBJ1-6 TRBV2 - TGTGCCAGCAGCCCACAGGGTTTAAGGGGTTCACCCCTCCACTTT CASSPQGLRGSPLHF
- TRBJ1-5 TRBV27 - TGTGCCAGCAGTTCCACCGGGTTTGGTAATCAGCCCCAGCATTTT CASSSTGFGNQPQHF
- TRBJ1-4 TRBV5-1 - TGCGCCAGCAGCTTAACGGGAGGTGATCATGAAAAACTGTTTTTT CASSLTGGDHEKLFF
- TRBJ2-7 TRBV12-3/TRBV12-4 - TGTGCCAGCAGCCTCAGGGGAAAGCAGTACTTC CASSLRGKQYF
- TRBJ1-2 TRBV27 - TGTGCCAGCAGTTCCCAGGGTGGTGGCTACACCTTC CASSSQGGGYTF
- TRBJ1-2 TRBV24-1 - TGTGCCACCAGTGCCCCGACACTTCGGGGTTCTGGCTACACCTTC CATSAPTLRGSGYTF
TRBD1 TRBJ2-7 TRBV11-2 - TGTGCCAGCAGCTCAGTGGACAGGGCCTTCTACGAGCAGTACTTC CASSSVDRAFYEQYF
- TRBJ1-6 TRBV5-1 - TGCGCCAGCAGCCCGGGAGGTAGCTCCTATAATTCACCCCTCCACTTT CASSPGGSSYNSPLHF
- TRBJ2-5 TRBV10-1 once TGCGCCAGCAGTGAGTCGATGGCAGGGAAAGAGACCCAGTACTTC CASSESMAGKETQYF
- TRBJ1-5 TRBV6-2/TRBV6-3 - TGTGCCAGCAGTTACACTGGGGGGTCCTATAGCAATCAGCCCCAGCATTTT CASSYTGGSYSNQPQHF
TRBD2 TRBJ2-3 TRBV7-8 - TGTGCCAGCAGCTTTACCCAAGCGGGGGGGCCACGAGATACGCAGTATTTT CASSFTQAGGPRDTQYF
- TRBJ1-2 TRBV6-6 - TGTGCCAGCAGTGCTCCCGGCTACACCTTC CASSAPGYTF
- TRBJ2-5 TRBV20-1 once TGCAGTGCTCCAGAGACCCAGTACTTC CSAPETQYF
- TRBJ1-2 TRBV10-3 - TGTGCCATCGGGCAGGACGTTGGCTACACCTTC CAIGQDVGYTF
TRBD2 TRBJ2-3 TRBV19 - TGTGCCAGTAGTCAACTAGCGGGAGGGATCACAGATACGCAGTATTTT CASSQLAGGITDTQYF
TRBD1 TRBJ1-2 TRBV12-3/TRBV12-4 - TGTGCCAGCAGTTCAGAGGGGGCCTATGGCTACACCTTC CASSSEGAYGYTF
- TRBJ2-7 TRBV18 - TGTGCCAGCTCGGCTCGACAGAGCTACGAGCAGTACTTC CASSARQSYEQYF
- TRBJ1-2 TRBV7-9 - TGTGCCAGCAGCTTAGGGAGTACAAGGGGTCACTATGGCTACACCTTC CASSLGSTRGHYGYTF
TRBD1 TRBJ1-3 TRBV6-6 - TGTGCCAGCAAAGAACAGGGGGCTGGAAACACCATATATTTT CASKEQGAGNTIYF
- TRBJ1-5 TRBV6-5 - TGTGCCAGCAGTTACCAACAAGGTATTCGGCCCCAGCATTTT CASSYQQGIRPQHF
- TRBJ1-1 TRBV27 - TGTGCCAGCAGTTTATATCGTAACACTGAAGCTTTCTTT CASSLYRNTEAFF
- TRBJ1-3 TRBV29-1 - TGCAGCGTAACTGGGATCTCTGGAAACACCATATATTTT CSVTGISGNTIYF
- TRBJ1-6 TRBV25-1 - TGTGCCAGCAGTGAATTCAGTACGGGTTATAATTCACCCCTCCACTTT CASSEFSTGYNSPLHF
TRBD1 TRBJ1-4 TRBV30 - TGTGCCTGGAGTGACAGGGGTTTTGAAAAACTGTTTTTT CAWSDRGFEKLFF
TRBD2 TRBJ2-5 TRBV5-1 - TGCGCCAGCACTATGGCGACTAGCGGGGGCAAAGAGACCCAGTACTTC CASTMATSGGKETQYF
- TRBJ1-2 TRBV14 - TGTGCCAGCAGCCAACTACAATCAGGGTATGGCTACACCTTC CASSQLQSGYGYTF
TRBD1 TRBJ1-2 TRBV28 - TGTGCCAGCCTGAGGGACAGTAACTATGGCTACACCTTC CASLRDSNYGYTF
- TRBJ1-6 TRBV30 - TGTGCCTGGAGTGTACGGGGGCAGCAAAACTATAATTCACCCCTCCACTTT CAWSVRGQQNYNSPLHF
- TRBJ2-1 TRBV7-6 - TGTGCCAGCAGCTTAGACAGGTACAATGAGCAGTTCTTC CASSLDRYNEQFF
- TRBJ1-2 TRBV5-6 - TGTGCCAGCAGATTCTCCCCGACAAGCACCGAAGCTGGCTACACCTTC CASRFSPTSTEAGYTF
- TRBJ1-5 TRBV10-2 - TGCGCCACCTCGGAGTCACATAGCAATCAGCCCCAGCATTTT CATSESHSNQPQHF
- TRBJ1-3 TRBV7-9 few TGTGCCAGCAGCACTCCACAGGGCTATCGTGAAAACACCATATATTTT CASSTPQGYRENTIYF
TRBD1 TRBJ2-1 TRBV24-1 once TGTGCCACCAGTGACCCCGGGACAGGGGATAATGAGCAGTTCTTC CATSDPGTGDNEQFF
- TRBJ2-1 TRBV13 medium-sized TGTGCCAGCAGTCCTTTGTATTCGGGCTGGGCCTACAATGAGCAGTTCTTC CASSPLYSGWAYNEQFF
- TRBJ1-5 TRBV27 - TGTGCCAGCAGTTTTCTGGGTTATAATCAGCCCCAGCATTTT CASSFLGYNQPQHF
TRBD2 TRBJ2-3 TRBV6-5 - TGTGCCAGCAGTTACTCGCCTAGCGGGGGGGAGGATACGCAGTATTTT CASSYSPSGGEDTQYF